Sequencing of this TCR beta chain was carried out in a study of blood T cell repertoires in COVID-19. In the authors' workflow: It was from reference gene primer amplification that nucleated cell counts were estimated. Only in-frame clones appear in the TCRdb table, and some are missing; sequencing was by immunoSEQ multiplex PCR. V and J calls plus clone size are reproduced from that table; the DNA served to infer D and trimming. The table includes about 140,000 clones, around 83% detected once. The CDR3 extends over 14 amino acids. With 0 bases removed from V and 1 base from J, the gap between germline ends came to 7 bases. Germline-derived CDR1 and CDR2 are SGHRS and YFSETQ.

The V and J genes are TRBV5-1 and TRBJ1-1, with D maybe TRBD1 (6 bases). The specimen was peripheral blood. This TCR came from a woman older than 75 with acute or convalescent COVID-19. The CDR3 is CASSLETGNTEAFF. For the CDR3, the DNA is TGCGCCAGCAGCTTGGAGACAGGGAACACTGAAGCTTTCTTT.